One sample yielded the 30 T cell receptor beta chains listed below, sequenced in a study of identifying expanded T cells in peripheral blood. This table comes from immunoSEQ multiplex PCR, and its TCRdb copy is limited to in-frame clones, with some not included. The sample contains roughly 90,000 clones, 85% of which appear only once. Material: blood. The receptors here all came from a person between 18 and 75 years old in good health.

This rearrangement joins TRBV18 to TRBJ1-3; a possible D gene is TRBD1 (5 bases). V was cut by 2 bases and J by 9 bases, with 14 bases left in between. The CDR3 has 14 residues. The V gene's germline CDR1 is KGHSH and CDR2 LQKENI. The CDR3 region is CASSPTPDSSTIYF. The CDR3 DNA follows: TGTGCCAGCTCACCAACTCCAGACAGTAGCACCATATATTTT.

The chain recombines TRBV6-5 with TRBJ2-7; 12 bases agree with TRBD2. Germline CDR1 MNHEY, CDR2 SVGAGI. V dropped 6 bases and J dropped 7; count of bases not matched to a gene: 10. The CDR3 length is 15 residues. The CDR3 sequence is CASRTFTSGGTEQYF. CDR3 bases: TGTGCCAGCAGGACTTTTACTAGCGGGGGGACGGAGCAGTACTTC.

This rearrangement joins TRBV14 to TRBJ2-1, with D hard to call. The CDR3 is 16 residues long. Germline V gene data show CDR1 as SGHDN and CDR2 as FVKESK. The V gene lost 4 bases and the J gene lost 0 bases, with 13 bases spanning the gap. The CDR3 DNA sequence: TGTGCCAGCAGCCCACCGGGCCCAAGCTCCTACAATGAGCAGTTCTTC. Translated: CASSPPGPSSYNEQFF.

The chain recombines TRBV18 with TRBJ2-6; TRBD1 is a possible D gene (5 bases). The germline V gene has CDR1 KGHSH and CDR2 LQKENI. This CDR3 spans 17 amino acids. The V end was cut by 3 bases, the J end by 1 base, with 13 bases between. The CDR3 nucleotides are TGTGCCAGCTCACCCGACAGATATTCGTCTGGGGCCAACGTCCTGACTTTC. Its translation: CASSPDRYSSGANVLTF. The variable domain in full, with the rest retrieved from reference TRBV18 and TRBJ2-6, is NAGVMQNPRHLVRRRGQEARLRCSPMKGHSHVYWYRQLPEEGLKFMVYLQKENIIDESGMPKERFSAEFPKEGPSILRIQQVVRGDSAAYFCASSPDRYSSGANVLTFGAGSRLTVL.

The genes are TRBV5-1 and TRBJ2-5; D is possibly TRBD1 (6 bases). The V gene's germline CDR1 is SGHRS and CDR2 YFSETQ. The CDR3 covers 13 residues. V was trimmed by 1 base and J by 5 bases, leaving 9 bases between them. The CDR3 protein is CASSLNQGETQYF. In DNA, the CDR3 is TGCGCCAGCAGCTTGAATCAGGGGGAGACCCAGTACTTC.

The chain employs TRBV11-3 and TRBJ1-1, with a weak D call TRBD1 (6 bases). CDR1 is SGHNT and CDR2 is YENEEA in the germline V gene. This CDR3 is 13 amino acids long. V was clipped by 0 bases and J by 5 bases, with 7 bases between them. The CDR3 region has the DNA TGTGCCAGCAGCTTAGACAGGGGTACTGAAGCTTTCTTT. Translated, it gives CASSLDRGTEAFF.

The genes are TRBV6-5 and TRBJ1-5; D gene unclear. The V end was cut by 8 bases, the J end by 0 bases, with 14 bases between. CDR3 size: 15 residues. Per germline, CDR1 MNHEY and CDR2 SVGAGI. CDR3 nucleotide sequence: TGTGCCAGCTCTATCCGCCCGCATAGCAATCAGCCCCAGCATTTT. Translating gives CASSIRPHSNQPQHF.

This rearrangement joins TRBV21-1 to TRBJ2-7. TRBV21-1 is shown as a pseudogene. CDR3 length equals 16 residues. The CDR3 region is CASSKGPWGITYEQYF. The CDR3 nucleotides read TGTGCCAGCAGCAAAGGCCCCTGGGGAATAACCTACGAGCAGTACTTC.

This chain connects TRBV5-1 to TRBJ2-1; D remains ambiguous. In germline, CDR1 is SGHRS, CDR2 YFSETQ. The CDR3 is 16 amino acids. The V end lost 1 base, the J end lost 4 bases, and 15 bases lay between the germline ends. CDR3 loop: CASSLRESGEYNEQFF. The CDR3 bases are TGCGCCAGCAGCTTGAGGGAATCAGGTGAATACAATGAGCAGTTCTTC.

This clone showed up just a few times. The chain recombines TRBV5-1 with TRBJ1-5, with D possibly being TRBD1 (6 bases). The CDR3 is 14 amino acids. CDR1 and CDR2 (germline): SGHRS, YFSETQ. V was cut by 5 bases and J by 2 bases, with 11 bases left in between. CDR3: CASRQGLGNQPQHF. DNA of the CDR3: TGCGCCAGCAGACAGGGTCTGGGCAATCAGCCCCAGCATTTT.

The chain carries TRBV4-3 and TRBJ2-1, with TRBD2 matching over 8 bases. Germline V CDR1 and CDR2: LGHNA, YSLEER. V lost 3 bases to trimming and J lost 4 bases; unmatched junction nucleotides: 5. This CDR3 is built from 15 residues. The CDR3, as DNA: TGCGCCAGCAGCCATAGCGGGACGGAATACAATGAGCAGTTCTTC. This gives the protein CASSHSGTEYNEQFF.

The chain recombines TRBV19 with TRBJ2-3; D gene uncertain. The CDR3 has 13 amino acids. From germline, CDR1 is LNHDA and CDR2 SQIVND (reference sequence). Trimming removed 7 bases from V and 1 base from J, with 9 bases in between. CDR3 in DNA: TGTGCCAGTACAGACCGGGGCACAGATACGCAGTATTTT. This encodes CASTDRGTDTQYF.

The V gene is TRBV29-1, the J gene TRBJ1-1; TRBD1 agrees at 8 bases. Per germline, CDR1 SQVTM and CDR2 ANQGSEA. The CDR3 is 12 amino acids. V lost 7 bases and J lost 4; bases outside the gene matches: 5. CDR3 in amino acids: CSAKTGATEAFF. CDR3 nucleotides: TGCAGCGCCAAGACAGGGGCCACTGAAGCTTTCTTT.

This clone has just one count. The chain combines TRBV11-2 with TRBJ2-7, with 9 bases identical to TRBD1. The CDR3 contains 16 residues. Germline-derived CDR1 and CDR2 are SGHAT and FQNNGV. With V trimmed by 5 bases and J by 1 base, 9 bases remained unmatched. CDR3 residues: CASSPAWGTGSYEQYF. CDR3 nucleotide sequence: TGTGCCAGCAGCCCAGCGTGGGGGACAGGGTCCTACGAGCAGTACTTC.

The chain is built from TRBV6-1 and TRBJ1-6; D gene unclear. This CDR3 spans 13 amino acids. From germline, CDR1 is MNHNS and CDR2 SASEGT. The V gene lost 1 base and the J gene lost 8 bases, with 6 bases spanning the gap. Here the CDR3 reads CASSEVEYSPLHF. The CDR3 DNA reads TGTGCCAGCAGTGAAGTGGAGTATTCACCCCTCCACTTT.

The chain links TRBV19 to TRBJ2-7; 7 bases line up with TRBD2. The ends lost 3 bases at V and 2 bases at J; junction bases unmatched: 7. Germline CDR1 and CDR2: LNHDA and SQIVND (reference sequence). This CDR3 has 15 residues. CDR3 nucleotides: TGTGCCAGTAGTATGGGGGGAGCGGGAACCTACGAGCAGTACTTC. Its protein product is CASSMGGAGTYEQYF.

The chain has TRBV5-1 and TRBJ1-1, with TRBD1 matching 7 bases. Germline V gene lookup returns CDR1 SGHRS and CDR2 YFSETQ. After removal of 9 bases from V and 1 base from J, the junction contained 6 bases not matched to a gene. The CDR3 length is 13 residues. CDR3 in DNA: TGCGCCACCCGGGGACAGAAGAACACTGAAGCTTTCTTT. Translating gives CATRGQKNTEAFF.

This sequence joins TRBV6-6 and TRBJ1-3, with TRBD1 as a possible D gene (5 bases). The CDR3 runs 12 residues. CDR1 and CDR2 (germline): MNHNY, SVGAGI (reference sequence). Deletions cut 2 bases from V and 8 bases from J, with 7 bases between. CDR3 sequence reads: CASSYIGDTIYF. The CDR3 bases are TGTGCCAGCAGTTACATAGGGGACACCATATATTTT.

The chain combines TRBV7-6 with TRBJ1-1, with TRBD1 identical over 7 bases. CDR1 is SGHVS, CDR2 FNYEAQ, per germline. CDR3 length: 16 residues. J gave up 8 bases and V 5 bases, and 17 bases lay outside the gene matches. Here the CDR3 reads CASSLRGPKAGEEAFF. CDR3 coding DNA: TGTGCCAGCAGCCTTAGGGGGCCGAAGGCAGGGGAGGAAGCTTTCTTT.

This chain uses TRBV9 with TRBJ2-7; D perhaps matches TRBD2 (6 bases). Per germline, CDR1 SGDLS and CDR2 YYNGEE. The V end was cut by 0 bases, the J end by 2 bases, with 9 bases between. This CDR3 has 14 amino acids. CDR3 sequence reads: CASSVGSGTYEQYF. In DNA, the CDR3 is TGTGCCAGCAGCGTAGGTAGCGGCACCTACGAGCAGTACTTC.

This chain uses TRBV7-9 with TRBJ2-4; tentatively, D is TRBD2 (7 bases). Trimming took 2 bases from V and 7 from J, leaving 12 bases between them. The CDR3 is made up of 14 amino acids. Germline V gene lookup returns CDR1 SEHNR and CDR2 FQNEAQ (reference sequence). The DNA for the CDR3 is TGTGCCAGCAGCTTACGCGGGGGCGAGAACATTCAGTACTTC. It yields the protein CASSLRGGENIQYF.

This clone appeared a single time. CDR3 protein: CASSLRSYEQYF. For the CDR3, the DNA is TGTGCCAGCAGCTTAAGGAGCTACGAGCAGTACTTC. V and J are TRBV5-6 and TRBJ2-5; D not resolved. The end of the DNA aligns better with TRBJ2-7, so the J call may be wrong. This CDR3 comprises 12 residues. The germline V gene has CDR1 SGHDT and CDR2 YYEEEE.

The chain employs TRBV18 and TRBJ1-2, with D possibly TRBD1 on 6 matching bases. The germline V gene has CDR1 KGHSH and CDR2 LQKENI. Trimming removed 1 base from V and 4 bases from J, with 10 bases in between. The CDR3 loop spans 14 amino acids. The CDR3 DNA follows: TGTGCCAGCTCACCACAGGACAGAGCCTATGGCTACACCTTC. Encoded protein: CASSPQDRAYGYTF.

The chain has TRBV30 and TRBJ2-7, with 9 bases fitting TRBD1. The junction had 7 bases not matched to a gene; V was cut back by 1 base and J by 6 bases. Germline-derived CDR1 and CDR2 are GTSNPN and SVGIG (reference sequence). CDR3 size: 14 residues. CDR3 in amino acids: CAWSAGTGFREQYF. The CDR3 DNA is TGTGCCTGGAGTGCTGGGACAGGGTTTCGCGAGCAGTACTTC.

The genes are TRBV5-4 and TRBJ2-7; 9 nucleotides line up with TRBD1. Germline lookup yields CDR1 SGHNT and CDR2 YYREEE (reference sequence). This CDR3 spans 15 amino acids. Germline trimming cut 3 bases from V and 3 bases from J; bases unmatched to any gene: 7. CDR3 in amino acids: CASSWPGQGIYEQYF. In DNA, the CDR3 is TGTGCCAGCAGCTGGCCGGGACAGGGAATCTACGAGCAGTACTTC.

The gene calls are TRBV5-6 and TRBJ1-1; no firm D call. Trimming shortened V by 4 bases and J by 0 bases, and 22 bases separated the two germline ends. This CDR3 is 18 amino acids long. Germline V gene data show CDR1 as SGHDT and CDR2 as YYEEEE. CDR3 sequence (DNA): TGTGCCAGCAGCGATTGGACTTACCCCCTCGGGATGAACACTGAAGCTTTCTTT. Translation gives CASSDWTYPLGMNTEAFF.

In this sample, this clone turned up a few times. V usage is TRBV6-5 and J usage is TRBJ1-1; D gene ambiguous. Between the trimmed V and J ends, which lost 0 bases and 6 bases, there was a span of 11 bases. This CDR3 is 14 amino acids long. Germline loops: CDR1 MNHEY, CDR2 SVGAGI. CDR3 sequence reads: CASSYSSREAEAFF. DNA for the CDR3: TGTGCCAGCAGTTACTCGAGTCGGGAAGCTGAAGCTTTCTTT.

The chain combines TRBV6-1 with TRBJ2-7; 8 bases match TRBD1. The CDR3 is 14 residues long. From germline, CDR1 is MNHNS and CDR2 SASEGT. Trimming at V came to 9 bases and at J to 0 bases, leaving 7 bases not matched to a gene. The CDR3 is CASLRDRNSYEQYF. The DNA of the CDR3 is TGTGCCAGTCTCCGGGACAGGAACTCCTACGAGCAGTACTTC.

This clone occurred once. This chain connects TRBV6-1 to TRBJ1-1, with 8 bases that match TRBD1. Germline lookup yields CDR1 MNHNS and CDR2 SASEGT. The CDR3 runs 16 residues. Germline trimming cut 3 bases from V and 13 bases from J; bases unmatched to any gene: 19. The CDR3 spells CASSDLRDRNRSIGFF. In nucleotides, the CDR3 is TGTGCCAGCAGTGACCTGCGGGACAGGAATCGCTCGATCGGTTTCTTT.

The V gene is TRBV19, the J gene TRBJ2-3; 9 nucleotides agree with TRBD2. Germline V lookup: CDR1 LNHDA, CDR2 SQIVND (reference sequence). Germline trimming cut 7 bases from V and 2 bases from J; bases unmatched to any gene: 7. The CDR3 covers 15 residues. This chain's CDR3 is CASTEGTSFTDTQYF. As DNA, the CDR3 is TGTGCCAGTACCGAAGGGACTAGCTTCACAGATACGCAGTATTTT.